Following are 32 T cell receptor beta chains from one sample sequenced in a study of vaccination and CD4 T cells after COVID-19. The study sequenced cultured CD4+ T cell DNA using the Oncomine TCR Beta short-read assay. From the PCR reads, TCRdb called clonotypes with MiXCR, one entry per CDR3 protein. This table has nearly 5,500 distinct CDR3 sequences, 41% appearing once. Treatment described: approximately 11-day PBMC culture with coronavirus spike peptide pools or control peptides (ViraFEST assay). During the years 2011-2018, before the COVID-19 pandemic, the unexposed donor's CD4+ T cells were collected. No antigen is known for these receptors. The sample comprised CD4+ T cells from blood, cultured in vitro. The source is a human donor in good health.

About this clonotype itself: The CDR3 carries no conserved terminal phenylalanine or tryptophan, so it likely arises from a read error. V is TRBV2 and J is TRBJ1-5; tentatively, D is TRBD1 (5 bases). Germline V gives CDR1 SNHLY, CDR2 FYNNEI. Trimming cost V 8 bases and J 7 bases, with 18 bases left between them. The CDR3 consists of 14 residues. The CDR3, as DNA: TGTGCCAGCGGAACCTCAGGGAGGCTCCAGCCCCAGCATTTA. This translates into CASGTSGRLQPQHL.

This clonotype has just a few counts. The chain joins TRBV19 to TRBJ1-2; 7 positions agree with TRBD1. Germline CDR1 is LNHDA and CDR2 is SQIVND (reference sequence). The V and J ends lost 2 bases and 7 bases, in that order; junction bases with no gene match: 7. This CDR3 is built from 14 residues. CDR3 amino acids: CASSIRGGRSGYTF. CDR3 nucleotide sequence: TGTGCCAGTAGTATAAGAGGGGGCAGATCTGGCTACACCTTC.

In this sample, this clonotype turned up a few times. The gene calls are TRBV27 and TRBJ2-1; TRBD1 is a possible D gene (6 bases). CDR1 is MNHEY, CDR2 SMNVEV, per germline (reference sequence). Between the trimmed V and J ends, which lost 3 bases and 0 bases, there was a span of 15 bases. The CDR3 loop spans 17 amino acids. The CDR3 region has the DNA TGTGCCAGCAGTTTTTTGGGGGCCCCGAGCTCCTACAATGAGCAGTTCTTC. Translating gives CASSFLGAPSSYNEQFF.

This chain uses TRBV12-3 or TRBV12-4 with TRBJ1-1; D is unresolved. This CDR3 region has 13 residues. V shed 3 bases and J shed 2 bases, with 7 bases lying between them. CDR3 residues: CASSFESNTEAFF. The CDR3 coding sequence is TGTGCCAGCAGTTTTGAGTCCAACACTGAAGCTTTCTTT.

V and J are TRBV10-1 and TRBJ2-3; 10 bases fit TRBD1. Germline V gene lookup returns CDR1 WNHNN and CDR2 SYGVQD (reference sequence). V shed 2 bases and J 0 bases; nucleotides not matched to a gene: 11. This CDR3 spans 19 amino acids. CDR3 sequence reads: CASSETTSGTGASTDTQYF. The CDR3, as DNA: TGCGCCAGCAGTGAGACAACCTCCGGGACAGGGGCTAGCACAGATACGCAGTATTTT.

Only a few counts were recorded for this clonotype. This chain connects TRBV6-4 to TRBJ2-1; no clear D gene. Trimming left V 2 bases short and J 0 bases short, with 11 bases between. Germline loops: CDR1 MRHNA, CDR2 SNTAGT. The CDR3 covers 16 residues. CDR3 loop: CASSDTEKGSYNEQFF. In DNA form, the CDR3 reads TGTGCCAGCAGTGACACCGAAAAGGGCTCCTACAATGAGCAGTTCTTC.

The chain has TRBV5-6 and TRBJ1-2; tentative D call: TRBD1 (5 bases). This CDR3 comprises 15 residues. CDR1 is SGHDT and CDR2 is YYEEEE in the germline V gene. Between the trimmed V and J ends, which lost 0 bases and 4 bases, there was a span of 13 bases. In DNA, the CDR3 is TGTGCCAGCAGCTTGGAGGTGGGGACTACCTATGGCTACACCTTC. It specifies CASSLEVGTTYGYTF.

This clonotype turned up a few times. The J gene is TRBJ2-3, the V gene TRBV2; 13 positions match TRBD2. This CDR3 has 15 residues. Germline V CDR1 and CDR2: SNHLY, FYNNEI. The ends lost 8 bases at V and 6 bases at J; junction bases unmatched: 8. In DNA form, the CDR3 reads TGTGCCAGCGTCGGGACTAGCGGGAACGGGGATACGCAGTATTTT. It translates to CASVGTSGNGDTQYF. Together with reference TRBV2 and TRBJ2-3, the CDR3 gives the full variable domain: EPEVTQTPSHQVTQMGQEVILRCVPISNHLYFYWYRQILGQKVEFLVSFYNNEISEKSEIFDDQFSVERPDGSNFTLKIRSTKLEDSAMYFCASVGTSGNGDTQYFGPGTRLTVL.

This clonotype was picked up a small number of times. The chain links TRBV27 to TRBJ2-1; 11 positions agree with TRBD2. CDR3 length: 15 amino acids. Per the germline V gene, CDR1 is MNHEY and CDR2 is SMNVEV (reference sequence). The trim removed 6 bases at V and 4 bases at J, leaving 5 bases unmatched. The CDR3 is CASRPSGRRYNEQFF. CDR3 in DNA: TGTGCCAGCAGACCTAGCGGGAGGAGGTACAATGAGCAGTTCTTC.

DNA of the CDR3: TGTGCCTGGAGTGTCGGTGCGGAGGCTGAAGCTTTCTTT. Its translation: CAWSVGAEAEAFF. The J gene is TRBJ1-1, the V gene TRBV30; D unclear. Per germline, CDR1 GTSNPN and CDR2 SVGIG (reference sequence). The CDR3 totals 13 residues. Trimming shortened V by 0 bases and J by 6 bases, and 11 bases separated the two germline ends.

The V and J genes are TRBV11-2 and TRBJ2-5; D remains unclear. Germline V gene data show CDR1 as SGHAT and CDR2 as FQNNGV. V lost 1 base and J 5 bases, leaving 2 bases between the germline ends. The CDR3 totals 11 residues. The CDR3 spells CASSLGETQYF. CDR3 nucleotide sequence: TGTGCCAGCAGCTTAGGGGAGACCCAGTACTTC.

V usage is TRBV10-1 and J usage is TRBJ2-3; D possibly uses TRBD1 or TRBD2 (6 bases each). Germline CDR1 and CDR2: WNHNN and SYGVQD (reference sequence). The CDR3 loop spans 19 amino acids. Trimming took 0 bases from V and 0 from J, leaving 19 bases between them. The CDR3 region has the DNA TGCGCCAGCAGTGAGTCGAGAGGGGGGTCATCGACTAGCACAGATACGCAGTATTTT. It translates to CASSESRGGSSTSTDTQYF.

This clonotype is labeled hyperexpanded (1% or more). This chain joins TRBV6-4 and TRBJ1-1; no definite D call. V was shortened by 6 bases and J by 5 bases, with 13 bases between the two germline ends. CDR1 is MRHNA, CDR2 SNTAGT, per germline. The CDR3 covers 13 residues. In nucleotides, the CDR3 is TGTGCCAGCAGGACGACCGTGACAACTGAAGCTTTCTTT. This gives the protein CASRTTVTTEAFF.

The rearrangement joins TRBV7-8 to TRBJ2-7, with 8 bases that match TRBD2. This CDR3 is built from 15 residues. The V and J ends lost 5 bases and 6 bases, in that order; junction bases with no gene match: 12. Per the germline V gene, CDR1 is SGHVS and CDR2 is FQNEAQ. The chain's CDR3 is CASSPGGGTAGEQYF. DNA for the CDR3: TGTGCCAGCAGCCCCGGGGGGGGGACTGCGGGCGAGCAGTACTTC.

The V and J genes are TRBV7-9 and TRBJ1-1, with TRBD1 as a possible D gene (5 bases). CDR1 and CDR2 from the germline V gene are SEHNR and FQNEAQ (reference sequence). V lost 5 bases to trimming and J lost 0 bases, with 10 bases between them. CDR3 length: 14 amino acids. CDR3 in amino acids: CASSLDILNTEAFF. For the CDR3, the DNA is TGTGCCAGCAGCCTGGACATACTGAACACTGAAGCTTTCTTT.

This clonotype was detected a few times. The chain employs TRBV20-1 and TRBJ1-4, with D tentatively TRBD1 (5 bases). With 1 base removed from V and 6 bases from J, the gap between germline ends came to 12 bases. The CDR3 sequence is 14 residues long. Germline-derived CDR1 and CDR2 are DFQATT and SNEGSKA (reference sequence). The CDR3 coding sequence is TGCAGTGCTAGAGGGGTGACGGGGGATGAAAAACTGTTTTTT. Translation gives CSARGVTGDEKLFF.

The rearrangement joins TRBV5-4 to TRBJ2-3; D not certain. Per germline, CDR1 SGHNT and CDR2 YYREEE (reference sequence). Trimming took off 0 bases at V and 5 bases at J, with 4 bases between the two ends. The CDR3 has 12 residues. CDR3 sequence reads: CASSLAVDTQYF. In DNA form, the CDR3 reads TGTGCCAGCAGCTTGGCCGTAGATACGCAGTATTTT.

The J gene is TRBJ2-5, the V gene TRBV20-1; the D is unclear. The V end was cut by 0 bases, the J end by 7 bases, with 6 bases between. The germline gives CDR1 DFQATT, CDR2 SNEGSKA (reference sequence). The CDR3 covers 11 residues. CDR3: CSARDPGTQYF. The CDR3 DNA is TGCAGTGCTAGAGACCCTGGGACCCAGTACTTC.

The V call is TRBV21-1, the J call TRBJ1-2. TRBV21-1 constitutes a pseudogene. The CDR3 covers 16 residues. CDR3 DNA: TGTGCCAGCAGCAAAGAGTGGGACTGGATAAACTATGGCTACACCTTC. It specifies CASSKEWDWINYGYTF.

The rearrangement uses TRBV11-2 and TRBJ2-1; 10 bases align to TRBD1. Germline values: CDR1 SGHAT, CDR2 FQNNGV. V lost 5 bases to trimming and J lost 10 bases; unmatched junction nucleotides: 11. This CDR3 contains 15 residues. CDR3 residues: CASSRGQGTPREQFF. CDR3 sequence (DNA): TGTGCCAGCAGCAGGGGACAGGGGACGCCCCGCGAGCAGTTCTTC.

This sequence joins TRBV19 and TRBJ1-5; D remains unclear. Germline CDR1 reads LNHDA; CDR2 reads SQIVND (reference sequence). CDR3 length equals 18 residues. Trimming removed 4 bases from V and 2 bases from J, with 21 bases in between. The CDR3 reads CASSTPRVASSGNQPQHF. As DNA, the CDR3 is TGTGCCAGTAGTACGCCCCGGGTCGCCTCTTCTGGCAATCAGCCCCAGCATTTT.

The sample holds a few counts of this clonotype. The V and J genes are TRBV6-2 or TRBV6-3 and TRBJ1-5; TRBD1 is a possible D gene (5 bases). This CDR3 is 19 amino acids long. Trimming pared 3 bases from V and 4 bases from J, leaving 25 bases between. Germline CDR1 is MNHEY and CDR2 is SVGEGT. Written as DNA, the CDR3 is TGTGCCAGCAGTTATTTGGCGTTCGGGCCGCCCAGGGAAAATCAGCCCCAGCATTTT. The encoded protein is CASSYLAFGPPRENQPQHF.

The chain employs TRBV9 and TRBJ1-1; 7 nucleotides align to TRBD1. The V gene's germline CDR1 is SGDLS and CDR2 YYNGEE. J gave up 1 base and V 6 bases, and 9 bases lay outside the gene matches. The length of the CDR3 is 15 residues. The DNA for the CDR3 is TGTGCCAGCACTACCGGGACAGACGGGAACACTGAAGCTTTCTTT. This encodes CASTTGTDGNTEAFF.

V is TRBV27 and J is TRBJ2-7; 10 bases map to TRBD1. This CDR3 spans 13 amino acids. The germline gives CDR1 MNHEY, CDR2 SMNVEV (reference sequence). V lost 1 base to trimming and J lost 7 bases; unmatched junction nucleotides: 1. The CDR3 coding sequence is TGTGCCAGCAGTTTATTGGACAGGGGGGAGCAGTACTTC. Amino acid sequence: CASSLLDRGEQYF.

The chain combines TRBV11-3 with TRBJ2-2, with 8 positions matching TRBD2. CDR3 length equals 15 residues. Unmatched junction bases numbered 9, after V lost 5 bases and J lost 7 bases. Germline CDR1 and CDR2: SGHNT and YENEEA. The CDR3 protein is CASSRTGGAGGELFF. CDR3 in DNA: TGTGCCAGCAGCCGAACGGGGGGGGCCGGCGGGGAGCTGTTTTTT.

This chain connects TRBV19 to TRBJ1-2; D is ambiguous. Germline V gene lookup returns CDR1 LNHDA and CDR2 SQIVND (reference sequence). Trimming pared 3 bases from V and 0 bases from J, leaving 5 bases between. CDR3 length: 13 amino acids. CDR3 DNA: TGTGCCAGTAGTATCGACACTAACTATGGCTACACCTTC. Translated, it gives CASSIDTNYGYTF.

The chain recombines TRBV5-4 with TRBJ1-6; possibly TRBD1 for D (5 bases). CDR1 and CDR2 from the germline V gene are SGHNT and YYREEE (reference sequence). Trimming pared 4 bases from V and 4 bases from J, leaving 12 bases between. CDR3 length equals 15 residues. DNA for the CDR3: TGTGCCAGCAGCCGAGAACGGGGGTATAATTCACCCCTCCACTTT. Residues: CASSRERGYNSPLHF.

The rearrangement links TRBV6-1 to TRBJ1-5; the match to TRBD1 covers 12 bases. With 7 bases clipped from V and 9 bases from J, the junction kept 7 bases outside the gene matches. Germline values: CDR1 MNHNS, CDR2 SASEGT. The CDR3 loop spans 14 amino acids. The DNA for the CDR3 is TGTGCCAGCAAGTGGGACAGGGGGCTCGGGCCCCAGCATTTT. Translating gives CASKWDRGLGPQHF.

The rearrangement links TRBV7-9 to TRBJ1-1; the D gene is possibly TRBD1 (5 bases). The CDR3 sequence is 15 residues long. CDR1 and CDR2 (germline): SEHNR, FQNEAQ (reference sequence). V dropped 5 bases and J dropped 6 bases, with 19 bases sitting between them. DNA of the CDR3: TGTGCCAGCAGCCCCTCAGTCGAGGGGAAACCTGAAGCTTTCTTT. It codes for CASSPSVEGKPEAFF.

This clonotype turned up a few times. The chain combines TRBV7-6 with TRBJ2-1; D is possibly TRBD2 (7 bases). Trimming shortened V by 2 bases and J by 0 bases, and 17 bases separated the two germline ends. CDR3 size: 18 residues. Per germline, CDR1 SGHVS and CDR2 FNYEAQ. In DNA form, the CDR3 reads TGTGCCAGCAGCTTAATCCTTACGGGGGGCAGCTCCTACAATGAGCAGTTCTTC. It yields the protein CASSLILTGGSSYNEQFF.

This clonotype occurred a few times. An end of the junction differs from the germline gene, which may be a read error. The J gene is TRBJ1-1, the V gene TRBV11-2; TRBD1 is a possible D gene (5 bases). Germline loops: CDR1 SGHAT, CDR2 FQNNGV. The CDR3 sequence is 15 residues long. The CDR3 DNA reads TGTGCCAGCAGCTTGGGGCGGGGAGGCACCGGACCCGAAGTCTTT. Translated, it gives CASSLGRGGTGPEVF.

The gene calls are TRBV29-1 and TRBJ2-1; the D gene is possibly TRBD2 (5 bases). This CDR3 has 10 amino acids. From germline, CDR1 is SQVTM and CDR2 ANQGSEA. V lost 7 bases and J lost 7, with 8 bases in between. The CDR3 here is CSAGINEQFF. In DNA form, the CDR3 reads TGCAGCGCGGGAATAAATGAGCAGTTCTTC.